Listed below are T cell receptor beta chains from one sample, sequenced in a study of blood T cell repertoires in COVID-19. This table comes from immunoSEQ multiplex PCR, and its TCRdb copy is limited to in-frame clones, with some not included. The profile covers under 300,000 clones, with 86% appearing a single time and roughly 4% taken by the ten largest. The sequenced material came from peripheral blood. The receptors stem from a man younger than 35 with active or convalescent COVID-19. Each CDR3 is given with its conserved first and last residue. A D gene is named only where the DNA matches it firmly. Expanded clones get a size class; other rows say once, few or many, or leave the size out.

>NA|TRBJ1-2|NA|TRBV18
TGTGCCAGCTCACCCTTATACTCGGAACCGGGGGGCTACACCTTC
CASSPLYSEPGGYTF
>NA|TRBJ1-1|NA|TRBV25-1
TGTGCCAGCAGTGGGGGACACTTGAACACTGAAGCTTTCTTT
CASSGGHLNTEAFF
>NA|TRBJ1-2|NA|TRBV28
TGTGCCAGCAGTCCTACAGGTTTATATGGCTACACCTTC
CASSPTGLYGYTF
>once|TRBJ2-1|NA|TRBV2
TGTGCCAGCAGTGAAGTCCCAGAGCAGTTCTTC
CASSEVPEQFF
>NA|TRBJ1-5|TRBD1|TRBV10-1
TGCGCCAGCATTACGACAGGGGGCGATCAGCCCCAGCATTTT
CASITTGGDQPQHF
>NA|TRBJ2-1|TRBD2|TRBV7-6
TGTGCCAGCAGCCTTACTAGCGGGAGGGTCAATGAGCAGTTCTTC
CASSLTSGRVNEQFF
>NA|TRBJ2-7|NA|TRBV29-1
TGCAGCGCCGAAGGGCCGGCTCGGGGGGAGCAGTACTTC
CSAEGPARGEQYF
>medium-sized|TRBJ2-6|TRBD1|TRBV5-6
TGTGCCAGCAGCTTGCTAGGACAGGGGTCCGTCTCTGGGGCCAACGTCCTGACTTTC
CASSLLGQGSVSGANVLTF
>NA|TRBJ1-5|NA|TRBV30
TGTGCCTGGGGCAGATCGGGACACCCTAGCAATCAGCCCCAGCATTTT
CAWGRSGHPSNQPQHF
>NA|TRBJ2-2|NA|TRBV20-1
TGCAGTGCTAGTGGTCGGGAGTGGGCCGGGGAGCTGTTTTTT
CSASGREWAGELFF
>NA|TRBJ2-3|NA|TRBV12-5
TGTGCTAGTGGTTTGGTACTCTCCACAGATCATACGCAGTATTTT
CASGLVLSTDHTQYF
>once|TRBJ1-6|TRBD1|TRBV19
TGTGCCACAGGATCCCGGGACAGAAGGGATTCACCCCTCCACTTT
CATGSRDRRDSPLHF
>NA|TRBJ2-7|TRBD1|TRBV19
TGTGCCAGTAGTATAGAGGGGACAGGAAGCTACTACGAGCAGTACTTC
CASSIEGTGSYYEQYF
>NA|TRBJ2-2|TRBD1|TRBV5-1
TGCGCCAGCAGCAGGGGACAGGGAAACACCGGGGAGCTGTTTTTT
CASSRGQGNTGELFF
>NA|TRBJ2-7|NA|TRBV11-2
TGTGCCAGCAGCTCATCCCCCTACGAGCAGTACTTC
CASSSSPYEQYF
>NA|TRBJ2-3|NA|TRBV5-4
TGTGCCAGCAGCTTGGAGTTACAGGCGGGCACAGATACGCAGTATTTT
CASSLELQAGTDTQYF
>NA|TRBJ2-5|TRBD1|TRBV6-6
TGTGCCAGCAGCCTAGACAGGGAGGAGACCCAGTACTTC
CASSLDREETQYF
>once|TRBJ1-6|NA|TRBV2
TGTGCCAGCAGTGGAAATGACAGGTTGGGGTCCTATAATTCACCCCTCCACTTT
CASSGNDRLGSYNSPLHF
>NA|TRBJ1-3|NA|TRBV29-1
TGCAGCGTTGAACTCGGCTCTGGAAACACCATATATTTT
CSVELGSGNTIYF
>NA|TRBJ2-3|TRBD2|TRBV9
TGTGCCACCAGCGTAGCGGGGGGGGGAGGCACAGATACGCAGTATTTT
CATSVAGGGGTDTQYF
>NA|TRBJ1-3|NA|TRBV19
TGTGCCAGTAGAAGAGAAAACACCATATATTTT
CASRRENTIYF
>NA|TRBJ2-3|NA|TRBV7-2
TGTGCCAGCAGCCAAACCAGCGGTCTCACAGATACGCAGTATTTT
CASSQTSGLTDTQYF
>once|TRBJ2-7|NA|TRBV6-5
TGTGCCAGCAGTCGGGGGTCTTACTACGAGCAGTACTTC
CASSRGSYYEQYF
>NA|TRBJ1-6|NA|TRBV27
TGTGCCAGCAGGTCAGTCAGGTTGGAAAGAACCCTCCACTTT
CASRSVRLERTLHF
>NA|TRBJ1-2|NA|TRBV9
TGTGCCAGCAGCGACAGTGGTGCCTACTATGGCTACACCTTC
CASSDSGAYYGYTF
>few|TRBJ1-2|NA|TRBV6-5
TGTGCCAGCAGTTATGCAGGGCACGGCTACACCTTC
CASSYAGHGYTF
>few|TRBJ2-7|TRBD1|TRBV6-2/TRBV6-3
TGTGCCAGCAGTGGGACAGGGGGCTGGAGGGAGCAGTACTTC
CASSGTGGWREQYF
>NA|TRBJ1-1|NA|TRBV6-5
TGTGCCAGCAGGCTAACCGGGTTTGGGACTGAAGCTTTCTTT
CASRLTGFGTEAFF
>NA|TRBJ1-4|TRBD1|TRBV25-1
TGTGCCAGCAGTGATGAGGACAGGGCCGAAAAACTGTTTTTT
CASSDEDRAEKLFF
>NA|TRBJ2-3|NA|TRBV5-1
TGCGCCAGCAGCTCCGGAGAATTCACAGATACGCAGTATTTT
CASSSGEFTDTQYF
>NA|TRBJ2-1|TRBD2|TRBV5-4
TGTGCCAGCAGCCGTCCCCGGGGGGGCCCAGATGAGCAGTTCTTC
CASSRPRGGPDEQFF
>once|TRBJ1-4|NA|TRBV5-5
TGTGCCAGCAGCCCCGGTACCGCAACTAATGAAAAACTGTTTTTT
CASSPGTATNEKLFF